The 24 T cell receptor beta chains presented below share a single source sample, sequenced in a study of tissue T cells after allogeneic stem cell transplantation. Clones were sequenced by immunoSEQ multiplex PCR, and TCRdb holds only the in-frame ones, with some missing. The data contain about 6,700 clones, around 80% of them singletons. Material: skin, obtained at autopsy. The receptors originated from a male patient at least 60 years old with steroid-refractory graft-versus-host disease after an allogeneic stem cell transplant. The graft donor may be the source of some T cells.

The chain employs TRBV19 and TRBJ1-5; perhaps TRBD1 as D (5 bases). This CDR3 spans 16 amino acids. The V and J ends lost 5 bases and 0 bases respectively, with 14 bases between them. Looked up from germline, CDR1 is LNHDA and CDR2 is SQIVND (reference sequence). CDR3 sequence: CASSQTGTVSNQPQHF. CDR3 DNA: TGTGCCAGTAGTCAAACTGGGACGGTTAGCAATCAGCCCCAGCATTTT. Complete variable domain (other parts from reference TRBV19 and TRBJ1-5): DGGITQSPKYLFRKEGQNVTLSCEQNLNHDAMYWYRQDPGQGLRLIYYSQIVNDFQKGDIAEGYSVSREKKESFPLTVTSAQKNPTAFYLCASSQTGTVSNQPQHFGDGTRLSIL.

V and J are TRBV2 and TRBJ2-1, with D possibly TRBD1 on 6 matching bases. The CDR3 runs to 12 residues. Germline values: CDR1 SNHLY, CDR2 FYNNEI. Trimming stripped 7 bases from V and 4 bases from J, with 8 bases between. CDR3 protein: CASKQGYNEQFF. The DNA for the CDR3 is TGTGCCAGCAAACAGGGTTACAATGAGCAGTTCTTC. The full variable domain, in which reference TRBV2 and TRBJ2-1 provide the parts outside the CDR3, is EPEVTQTPSHQVTQMGQEVILRCVPISNHLYFYWYRQILGQKVEFLVSFYNNEISEKSEIFDDQFSVERPDGSNFTLKIRSTKLEDSAMYFCASKQGYNEQFFGPGTRLTVL.

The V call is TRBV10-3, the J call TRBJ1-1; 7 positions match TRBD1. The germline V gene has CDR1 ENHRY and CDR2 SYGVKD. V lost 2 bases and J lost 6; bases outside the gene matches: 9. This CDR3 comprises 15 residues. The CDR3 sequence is CAISEPGPGGAEAFF. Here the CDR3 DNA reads TGTGCCATCAGTGAGCCGGGACCAGGGGGAGCTGAAGCTTTCTTT.

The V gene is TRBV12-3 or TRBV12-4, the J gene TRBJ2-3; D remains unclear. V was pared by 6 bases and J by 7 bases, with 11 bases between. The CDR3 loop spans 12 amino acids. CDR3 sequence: CASSLGLYTQYF. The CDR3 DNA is TGTGCCAGCAGCCTCGGTTTATATACGCAGTATTTT.

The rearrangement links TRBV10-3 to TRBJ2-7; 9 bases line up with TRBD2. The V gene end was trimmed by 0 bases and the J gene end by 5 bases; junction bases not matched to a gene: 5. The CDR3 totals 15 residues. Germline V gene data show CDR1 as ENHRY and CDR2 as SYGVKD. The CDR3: CAISESYLAGNEQYF. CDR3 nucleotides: TGTGCCATCAGTGAGTCGTACCTAGCGGGGAACGAGCAGTACTTC.

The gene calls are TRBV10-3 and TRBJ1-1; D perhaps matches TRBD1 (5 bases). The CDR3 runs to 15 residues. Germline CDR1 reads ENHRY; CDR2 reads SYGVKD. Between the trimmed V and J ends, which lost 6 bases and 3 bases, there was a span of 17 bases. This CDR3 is CAIRKAGTRDTEAFF. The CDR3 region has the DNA TGTGCCATCAGGAAAGCAGGGACGAGAGACACTGAAGCTTTCTTT.

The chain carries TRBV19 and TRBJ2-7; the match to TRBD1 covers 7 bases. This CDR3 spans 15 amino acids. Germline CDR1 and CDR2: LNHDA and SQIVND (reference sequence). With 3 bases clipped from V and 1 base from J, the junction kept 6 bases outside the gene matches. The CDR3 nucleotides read TGTGCCAGTAGTATTTTTCCGGGACAGTCCTACGAGCAGTACTTC. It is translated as CASSIFPGQSYEQYF.

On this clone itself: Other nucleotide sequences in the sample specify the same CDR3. The CDR3 nucleotides are TGTGCCAGCAGCTTGGCGGGGACTCAAGAGACCCAGTACTTC. Amino acids: CASSLAGTQETQYF. The chain carries TRBV5-4 and TRBJ2-5; tentative D call: TRBD2 (6 bases). The CDR3 length is 14 residues. Trimming removed 0 bases at V and 2 bases at J, with 8 bases between. The germline gives CDR1 SGHNT, CDR2 YYREEE (reference sequence). The full variable domain, with the rest looked up from reference TRBV5-4 and TRBJ2-5, is ETGVTQSPTHLIKTRGQQVTLRCSSQSGHNTVSWYQQALGQGPQFIFQYYREEENGRGNFPPRFSGLQFPNYSSELNVNALELDDSALYLCASSLAGTQETQYFGPGTRLLVL.

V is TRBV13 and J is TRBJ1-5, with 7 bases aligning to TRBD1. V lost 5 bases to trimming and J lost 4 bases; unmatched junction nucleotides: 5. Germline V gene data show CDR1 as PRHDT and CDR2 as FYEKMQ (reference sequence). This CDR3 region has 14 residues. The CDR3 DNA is TGTGCCAGCAGCCTCGGACAGGCGAATCAGCCCCAGCATTTT. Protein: CASSLGQANQPQHF.

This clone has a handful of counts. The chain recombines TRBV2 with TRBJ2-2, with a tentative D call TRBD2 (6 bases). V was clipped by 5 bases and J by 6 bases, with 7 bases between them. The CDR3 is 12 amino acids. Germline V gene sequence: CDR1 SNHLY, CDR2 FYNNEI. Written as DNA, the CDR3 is TGTGCCAGCAGTAGACTAGCCGGGGAGCTGTTTTTT. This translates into CASSRLAGELFF. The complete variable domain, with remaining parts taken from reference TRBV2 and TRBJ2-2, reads EPEVTQTPSHQVTQMGQEVILRCVPISNHLYFYWYRQILGQKVEFLVSFYNNEISEKSEIFDDQFSVERPDGSNFTLKIRSTKLEDSAMYFCASSRLAGELFFGEGSRLTVL.

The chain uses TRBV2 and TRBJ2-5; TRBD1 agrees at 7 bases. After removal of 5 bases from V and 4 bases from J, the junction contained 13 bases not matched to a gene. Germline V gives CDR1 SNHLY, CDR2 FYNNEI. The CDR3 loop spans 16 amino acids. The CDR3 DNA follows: TGTGCCAGCAGTACAATGGGACAGCGACGTAGAGAGACCCAGTACTTC. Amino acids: CASSTMGQRRRETQYF.

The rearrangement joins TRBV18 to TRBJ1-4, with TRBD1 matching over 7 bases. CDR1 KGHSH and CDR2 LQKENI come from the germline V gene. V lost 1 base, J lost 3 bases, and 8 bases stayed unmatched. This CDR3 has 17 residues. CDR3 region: CASSPLQGGSANEKLFF. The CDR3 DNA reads TGTGCCAGCTCACCACTGCAGGGGGGATCGGCTAATGAAAAACTGTTTTTT.

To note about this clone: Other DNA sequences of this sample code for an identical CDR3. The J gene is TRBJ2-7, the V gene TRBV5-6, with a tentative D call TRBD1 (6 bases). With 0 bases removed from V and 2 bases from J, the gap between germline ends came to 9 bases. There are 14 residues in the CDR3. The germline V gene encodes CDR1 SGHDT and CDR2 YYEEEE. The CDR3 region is CASSLGGDTYEQYF. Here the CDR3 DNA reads TGTGCCAGCAGCTTGGGTGGGGACACCTACGAGCAGTACTTC. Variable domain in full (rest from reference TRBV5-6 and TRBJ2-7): DAGVTQSPTHLIKTRGQQVTLRCSPKSGHDTVSWYQQALGQGPQFIFQYYEEEERQRGNFPDRFSGHQFPNYSSELNVNALLLGDSALYLCASSLGGDTYEQYFGPGTRLTVT.

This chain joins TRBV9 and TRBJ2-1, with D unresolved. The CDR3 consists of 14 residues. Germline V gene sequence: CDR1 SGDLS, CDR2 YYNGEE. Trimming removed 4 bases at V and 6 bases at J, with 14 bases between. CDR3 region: CASSPQKAINEQFF. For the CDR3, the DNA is TGTGCCAGCAGCCCCCAAAAAGCGATCAATGAGCAGTTCTTC. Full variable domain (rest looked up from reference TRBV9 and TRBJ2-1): DSGVTQTPKHLITATGQRVTLRCSPRSGDLSVYWYQQSLDQGLQFLIQYYNGEERAKGNILERFSAQQFPDLHSELNLSSLELGDSALYFCASSPQKAINEQFFGPGTRLTVL.

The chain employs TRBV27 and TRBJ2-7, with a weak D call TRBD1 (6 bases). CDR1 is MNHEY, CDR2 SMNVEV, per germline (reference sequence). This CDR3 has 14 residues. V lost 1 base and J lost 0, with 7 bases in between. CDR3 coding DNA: TGTGCCAGCAGTTTATACAGGGCCTCCTACGAGCAGTACTTC. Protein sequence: CASSLYRASYEQYF.

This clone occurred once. In DNA form, the CDR3 reads TGTGCCAGCAGCGTTTCAGGGTCTGGGGCCAACGTCCTGACTTTC. Its protein is CASSVSGSGANVLTF. The rearrangement joins TRBV9 to TRBJ2-6, with TRBD1 as a possible D gene (5 bases). Trimming cost V 2 bases and J 1 base, with 7 bases left between them. This CDR3 is built from 15 residues. CDR1 SGDLS and CDR2 YYNGEE come from the germline V gene. Full variable domain (outside the CDR3, taken from reference TRBV9 and TRBJ2-6): DSGVTQTPKHLITATGQRVTLRCSPRSGDLSVYWYQQSLDQGLQFLIQYYNGEERAKGNILERFSAQQFPDLHSELNLSSLELGDSALYFCASSVSGSGANVLTFGAGSRLTVL.

CDR3 bases: TGTGCCAGCAGCCAAGAATCCCTAGCGGGTTCTTATTACGAGCAGTACTTC. Translation gives CASSQESLAGSYYEQYF. This chain connects TRBV4-2 to TRBJ2-7, with TRBD2 identical over 8 bases. This CDR3 contains 17 residues. CDR1 and CDR2 from the germline V gene are LGHNA and YNFKEQ. The junction had 11 bases not matched to a gene; V was cut back by 0 bases and J by 4 bases.

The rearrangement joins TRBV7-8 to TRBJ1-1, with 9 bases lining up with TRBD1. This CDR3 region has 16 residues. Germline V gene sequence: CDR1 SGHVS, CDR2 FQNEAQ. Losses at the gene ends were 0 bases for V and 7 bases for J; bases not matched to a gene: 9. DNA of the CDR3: TGTGCCAGCAGCTTAGCCCTACAGGGGGCGCGGGGTGAAGCTTTCTTT. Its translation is CASSLALQGARGEAFF.

CDR3 protein: CASWQGGRNSPLHF. CDR3 DNA: TGTGCCAGCTGGCAGGGGGGAAGGAATTCACCCCTCCACTTT. J is TRBJ1-6 and V is TRBV6-5, with 7 bases lining up with TRBD1. This CDR3 contains 14 residues. The V segment lost 8 bases and the J segment 7 bases; nucleotides outside the gene matches: 8. Germline assignment: CDR1 MNHEY and CDR2 SVGAGI.

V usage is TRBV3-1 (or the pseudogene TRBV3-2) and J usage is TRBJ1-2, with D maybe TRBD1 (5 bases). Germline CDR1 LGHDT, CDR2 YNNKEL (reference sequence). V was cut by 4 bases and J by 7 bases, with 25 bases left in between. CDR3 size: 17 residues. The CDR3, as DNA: TGTGCCAGCAGCCCCAGCCCCTCACGGAAGAGTAGGGGTGGCTACACCTTC. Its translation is CASSPSPSRKSRGGYTF.

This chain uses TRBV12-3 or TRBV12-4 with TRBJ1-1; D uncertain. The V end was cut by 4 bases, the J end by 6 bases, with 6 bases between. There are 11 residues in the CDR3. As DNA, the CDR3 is TGTGCCAGCAGTTCCATTTCTGAAGCTTTCTTT. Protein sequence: CASSSISEAFF.

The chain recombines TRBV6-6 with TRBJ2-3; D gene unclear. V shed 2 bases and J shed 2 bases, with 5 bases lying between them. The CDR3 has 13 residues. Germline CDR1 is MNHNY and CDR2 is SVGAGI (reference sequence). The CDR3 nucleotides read TGTGCCAGCAGTTACAGGGACACAGATACGCAGTATTTT. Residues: CASSYRDTDTQYF.

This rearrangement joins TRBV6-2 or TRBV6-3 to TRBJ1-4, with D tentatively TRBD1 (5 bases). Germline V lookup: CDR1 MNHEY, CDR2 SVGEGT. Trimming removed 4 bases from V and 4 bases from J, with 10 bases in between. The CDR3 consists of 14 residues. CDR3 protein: CASSSGLINEKLFF. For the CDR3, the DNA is TGTGCCAGCAGTTCGGGACTCATTAATGAAAAACTGTTTTTT.

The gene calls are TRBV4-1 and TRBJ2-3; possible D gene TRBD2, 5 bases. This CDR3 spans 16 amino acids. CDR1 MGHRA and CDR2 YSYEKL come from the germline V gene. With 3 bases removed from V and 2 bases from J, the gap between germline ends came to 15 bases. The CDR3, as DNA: TGCGCCAGCAGCCAGCCCCTTGGCGGACTCACAGATACGCAGTATTTT. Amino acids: CASSQPLGGLTDTQYF.